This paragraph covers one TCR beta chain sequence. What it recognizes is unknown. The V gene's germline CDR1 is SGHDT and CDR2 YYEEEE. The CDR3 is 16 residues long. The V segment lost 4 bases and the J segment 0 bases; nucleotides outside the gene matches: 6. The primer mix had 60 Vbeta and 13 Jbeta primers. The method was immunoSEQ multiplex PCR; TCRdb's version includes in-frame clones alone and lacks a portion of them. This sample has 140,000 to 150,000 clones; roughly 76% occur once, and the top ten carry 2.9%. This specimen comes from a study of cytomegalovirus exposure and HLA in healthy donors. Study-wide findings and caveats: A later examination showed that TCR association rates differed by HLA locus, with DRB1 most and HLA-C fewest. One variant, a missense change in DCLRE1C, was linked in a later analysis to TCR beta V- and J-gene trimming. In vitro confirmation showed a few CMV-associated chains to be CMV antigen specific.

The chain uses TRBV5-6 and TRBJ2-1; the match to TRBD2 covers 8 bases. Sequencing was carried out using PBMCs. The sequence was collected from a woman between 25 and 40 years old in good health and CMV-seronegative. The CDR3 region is CASSRGGFRSYNEQFF. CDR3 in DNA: TGTGCCAGCAGCCGGGGGGGCTTCCGCTCCTACAATGAGCAGTTCTTC.